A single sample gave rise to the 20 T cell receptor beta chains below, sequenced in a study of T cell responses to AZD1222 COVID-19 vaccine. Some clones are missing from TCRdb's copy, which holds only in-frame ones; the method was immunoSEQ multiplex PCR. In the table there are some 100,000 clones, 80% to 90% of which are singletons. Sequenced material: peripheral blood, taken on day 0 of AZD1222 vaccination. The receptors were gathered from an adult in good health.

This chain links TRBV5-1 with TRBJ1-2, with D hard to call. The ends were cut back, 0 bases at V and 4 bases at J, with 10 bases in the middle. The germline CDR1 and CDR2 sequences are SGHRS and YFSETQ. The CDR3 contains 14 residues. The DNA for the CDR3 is TGCGCCAGCAGCTTGGAAGCAGGCCTCTATGGCTACACCTTC. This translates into CASSLEAGLYGYTF. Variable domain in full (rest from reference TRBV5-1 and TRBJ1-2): KAGVTQTPRYLIKTRGQQVTLSCSPISGHRSVSWYQQTPGQGLQFLFEYFSETQRNKGNFPGRFSGRQFSNSRSEMNVSTLELGDSALYLCASSLEAGLYGYTFGSGTRLTVV.

The CDR3 nucleotides are TGTGCCAGCATGTCAAGGACAACGAACACCGGGGAGCTGTTTTTT. It translates to CASMSRTTNTGELFF. The chain is built from TRBV28 and TRBJ2-2; the D gene is possibly TRBD1 (5 bases). The CDR3 contains 15 residues. Germline loops: CDR1 MDHEN, CDR2 SYDVKM. V was pared by 7 bases and J by 0 bases, with 12 bases between.

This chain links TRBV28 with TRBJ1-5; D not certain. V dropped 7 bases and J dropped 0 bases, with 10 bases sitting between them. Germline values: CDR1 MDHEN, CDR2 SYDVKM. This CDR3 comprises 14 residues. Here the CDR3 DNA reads TGTGCCAGCAAGAAGCCCTATAGCAATCAGCCCCAGCATTTT. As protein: CASKKPYSNQPQHF.

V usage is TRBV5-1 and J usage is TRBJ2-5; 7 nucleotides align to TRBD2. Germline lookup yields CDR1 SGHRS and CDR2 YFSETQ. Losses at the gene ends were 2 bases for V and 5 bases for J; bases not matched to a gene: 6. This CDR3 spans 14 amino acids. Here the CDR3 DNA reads TGCGCCAGCAGCTTTGGACTAGGTCGTGAGACCCAGTACTTC. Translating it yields CASSFGLGRETQYF.

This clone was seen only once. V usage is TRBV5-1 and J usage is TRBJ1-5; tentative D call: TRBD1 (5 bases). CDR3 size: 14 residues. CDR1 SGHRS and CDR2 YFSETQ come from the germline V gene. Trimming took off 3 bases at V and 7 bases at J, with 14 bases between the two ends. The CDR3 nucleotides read TGCGCCAGCAGCTCCGGGCAGGGTGGACAGCCCCAGCATTTT. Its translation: CASSSGQGGQPQHF. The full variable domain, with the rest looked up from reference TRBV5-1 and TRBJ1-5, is KAGVTQTPRYLIKTRGQQVTLSCSPISGHRSVSWYQQTPGQGLQFLFEYFSETQRNKGNFPGRFSGRQFSNSRSEMNVSTLELGDSALYLCASSSGQGGQPQHFGDGTRLSIL.

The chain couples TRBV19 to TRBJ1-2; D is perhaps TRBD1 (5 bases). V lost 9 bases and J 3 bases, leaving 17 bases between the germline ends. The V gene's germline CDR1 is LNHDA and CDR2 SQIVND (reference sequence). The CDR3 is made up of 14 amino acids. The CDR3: CASHPPGLDYGYTF. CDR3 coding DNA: TGTGCCAGCCACCCCCCAGGGTTGGACTATGGCTACACCTTC.

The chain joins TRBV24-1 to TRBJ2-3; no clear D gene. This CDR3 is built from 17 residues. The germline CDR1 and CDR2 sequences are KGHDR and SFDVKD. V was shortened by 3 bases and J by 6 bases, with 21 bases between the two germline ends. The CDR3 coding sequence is TGTGCCACCAGTGATCCTCCTAGGAACCCAGGTATCGATACGCAGTATTTT. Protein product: CATSDPPRNPGIDTQYF.

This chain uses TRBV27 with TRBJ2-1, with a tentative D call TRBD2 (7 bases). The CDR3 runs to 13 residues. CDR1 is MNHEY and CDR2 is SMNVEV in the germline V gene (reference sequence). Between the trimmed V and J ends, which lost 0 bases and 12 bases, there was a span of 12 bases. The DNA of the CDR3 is TGTGCCAGCAGTTTATCTAGGGGGGGCGCGCAGTTCTTC. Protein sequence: CASSLSRGGAQFF.

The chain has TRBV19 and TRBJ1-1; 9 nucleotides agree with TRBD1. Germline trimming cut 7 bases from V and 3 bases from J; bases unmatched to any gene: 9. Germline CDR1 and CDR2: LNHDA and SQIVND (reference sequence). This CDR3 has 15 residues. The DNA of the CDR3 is TGTGCCAGTACTTCCACAGGGGGCGAGTACACTGAAGCTTTCTTT. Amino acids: CASTSTGGEYTEAFF. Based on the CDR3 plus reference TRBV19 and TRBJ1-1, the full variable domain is DGGITQSPKYLFRKEGQNVTLSCEQNLNHDAMYWYRQDPGQGLRLIYYSQIVNDFQKGDIAEGYSVSREKKESFPLTVTSAQKNPTAFYLCASTSTGGEYTEAFFGQGTRLTVV.

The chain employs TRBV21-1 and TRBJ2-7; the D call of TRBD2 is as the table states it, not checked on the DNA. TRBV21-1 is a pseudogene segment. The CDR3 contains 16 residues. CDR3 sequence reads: CASSKGGGAGAFEQYF. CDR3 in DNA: TGTGCCAGCAGCAAAGGCGGAGGAGCGGGAGCGTTCGAGCAGTACTTC.

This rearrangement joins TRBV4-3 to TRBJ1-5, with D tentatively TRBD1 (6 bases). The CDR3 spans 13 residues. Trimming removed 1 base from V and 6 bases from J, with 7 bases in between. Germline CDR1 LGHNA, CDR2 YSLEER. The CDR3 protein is CASSQGGGQPQHF. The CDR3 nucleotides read TGCGCCAGCAGCCAAGGAGGGGGTCAGCCCCAGCATTTT.

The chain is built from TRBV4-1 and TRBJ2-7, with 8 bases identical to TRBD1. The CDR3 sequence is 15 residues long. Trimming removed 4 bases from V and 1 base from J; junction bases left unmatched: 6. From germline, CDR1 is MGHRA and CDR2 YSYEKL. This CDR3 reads CASSLPGDRSYEQYF. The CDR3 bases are TGCGCCAGCAGCCTCCCTGGGGACAGGTCCTACGAGCAGTACTTC.

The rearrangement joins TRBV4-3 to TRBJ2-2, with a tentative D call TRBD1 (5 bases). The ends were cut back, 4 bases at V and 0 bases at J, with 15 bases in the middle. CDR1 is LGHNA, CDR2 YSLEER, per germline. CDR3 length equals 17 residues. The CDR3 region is CASSRFRTISNTGELFF. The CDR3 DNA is TGCGCCAGCAGCCGCTTCAGGACAATCTCGAACACCGGGGAGCTGTTTTTT.

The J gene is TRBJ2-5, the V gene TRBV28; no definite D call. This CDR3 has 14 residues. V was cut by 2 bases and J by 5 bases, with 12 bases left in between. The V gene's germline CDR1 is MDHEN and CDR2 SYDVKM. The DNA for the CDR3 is TGTGCCAGCAGTTTAAATGGGGAAGGGGAGACCCAGTACTTC. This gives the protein CASSLNGEGETQYF.

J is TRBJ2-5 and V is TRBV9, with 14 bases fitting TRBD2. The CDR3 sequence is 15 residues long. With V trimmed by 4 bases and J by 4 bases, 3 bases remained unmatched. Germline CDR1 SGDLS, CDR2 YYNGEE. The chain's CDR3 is CASSFGTSGRETQYF. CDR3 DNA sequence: TGTGCCAGCAGCTTCGGGACTAGCGGGAGAGAGACCCAGTACTTC.

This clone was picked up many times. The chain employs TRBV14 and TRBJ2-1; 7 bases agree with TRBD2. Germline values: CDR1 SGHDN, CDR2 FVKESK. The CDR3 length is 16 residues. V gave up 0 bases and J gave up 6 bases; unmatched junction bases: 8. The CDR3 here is CASSQDLGLVSNEQFF. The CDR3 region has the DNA TGTGCCAGCAGCCAAGATTTAGGACTAGTAAGCAATGAGCAGTTCTTC.

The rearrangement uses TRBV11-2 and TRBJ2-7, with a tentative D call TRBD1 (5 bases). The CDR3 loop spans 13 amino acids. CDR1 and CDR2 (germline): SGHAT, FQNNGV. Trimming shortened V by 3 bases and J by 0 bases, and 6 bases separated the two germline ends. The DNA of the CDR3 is TGTGCCAGCAGCTTCAGGGCCTCCTACGAGCAGTACTTC. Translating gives CASSFRASYEQYF.

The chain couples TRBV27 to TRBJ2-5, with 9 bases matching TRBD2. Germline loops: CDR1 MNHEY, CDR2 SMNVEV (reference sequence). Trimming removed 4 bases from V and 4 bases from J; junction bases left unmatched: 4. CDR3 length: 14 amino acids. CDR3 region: CASSSGSGGETQYF. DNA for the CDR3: TGTGCCAGCAGTTCGGGTAGCGGGGGAGAGACCCAGTACTTC.

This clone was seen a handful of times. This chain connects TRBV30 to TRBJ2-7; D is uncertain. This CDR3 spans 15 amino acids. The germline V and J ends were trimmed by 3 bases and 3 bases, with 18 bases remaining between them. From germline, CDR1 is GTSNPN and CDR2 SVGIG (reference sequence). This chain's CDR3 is CAWRPPSRPDYEQYF. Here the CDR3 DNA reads TGTGCCTGGAGGCCACCCTCGCGGCCAGACTACGAGCAGTACTTC.

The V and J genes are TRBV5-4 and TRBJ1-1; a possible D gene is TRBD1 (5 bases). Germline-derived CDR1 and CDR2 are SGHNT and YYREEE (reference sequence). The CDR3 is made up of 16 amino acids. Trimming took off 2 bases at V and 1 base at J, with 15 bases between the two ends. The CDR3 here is CASSLPGVGGNTEAFF. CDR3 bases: TGTGCCAGCAGCTTACCGGGGGTGGGCGGGAACACTGAAGCTTTCTTT.